These 23 T cell receptor beta chains share one sample of origin, sequenced in a study of Graves' ophthalmopathy and Graves' hyperthyroidism (dated by TCRdb to 2016 to 2019). Reads for this sample came from an Illumina HiSeq 2000. TCR beta CDR3 regions were amplified from RNA transcripts for repertoire sequencing. The first round was an RT-PCR using HTBI primers with the Qiagen OneStep RT-PCR kit, and this first round was followed by a second-round multiplex PCR, then size selection and purification. TCRdb trimmed the raw reads at Q25, called clones with MiXCR and kept productive beta chains. Duplicate CDR3 protein sequences are folded into a single record with the most common DNA and genes. The sample table lists about 400,000 distinct CDR3 sequences, under 25% of them with a count of one. The ten largest clones take up 2.5% to 3% of the sample. The sequencing input was peripheral blood. Every receptor here comes from a woman in her late teens or twenties with stable Graves' hyperthyroidism. Donor details come from another sample of the same person, matched by shared clones.

This clonotype was found a few times. The CDR3 here is CASGLQGAGNQPQHF. CDR3 in DNA: TGTGCCAGCGGACTGCAGGGGGCTGGCAATCAGCCCCAGCATTTT. V is TRBV12-3 or TRBV12-4 and J is TRBJ1-5, with TRBD1 identical over 8 bases. This CDR3 comprises 15 residues. V was clipped by 8 bases and J by 2 bases; unmatched bases: 8.

This clonotype was observed many times. This chain uses TRBV2 with TRBJ1-3, with D possibly TRBD1 on 6 matching bases. Germline V gene sequence: CDR1 SNHLY, CDR2 FYNNEI. CDR3 size: 17 residues. Trimming pared 0 bases from V and 4 bases from J, leaving 16 bases between. CDR3 sequence reads: CASSEAGGGYSGNTIYF. In DNA, the CDR3 is TGTGCCAGCAGTGAAGCAGGGGGAGGGTATTCCGGAAACACCATATATTTT.

This clonotype appeared many times. The chain is built from TRBV2 and TRBJ2-5; 10 bases are shared with TRBD2. CDR1 is SNHLY and CDR2 is FYNNEI in the germline V gene. The CDR3 covers 15 residues. Trimming removed 7 bases from V and 5 bases from J; junction bases left unmatched: 10. The chain's CDR3 is CASTVLAGAEETQYF. In DNA form, the CDR3 reads TGTGCCAGCACTGTGCTAGCGGGAGCGGAGGAGACCCAGTACTTC.

Turning to this clonotype: The junction departs from germline at one end; a sequencing error may be responsible. V and J are TRBV19 and TRBJ1-5; D is undetermined. Germline V gives CDR1 LNHDA, CDR2 SQIVND (reference sequence). The CDR3 has 13 amino acids. The CDR3 nucleotides read TGTGTCAGTAGTGTGCAGGGCAATCAGCCCCAGCATTTT. Protein product: CVSSVQGNQPQHF.

This clonotype was detected many times. CDR3 bases: TGTGCCAGCAGTGAAGCGCTGGAGTATCAGCCCCAGCATTTT. Its protein is CASSEALEYQPQHF. The chain links TRBV2 to TRBJ1-5; no clear D gene. In germline, CDR1 is SNHLY, CDR2 FYNNEI. Trimming removed 0 bases from V and 5 bases from J, with 8 bases in between. The CDR3 has 14 amino acids.

This clonotype was observed at least ten times. The V call is TRBV2, the J call TRBJ2-1; D not resolved. The CDR3 runs 12 residues. CDR1 SNHLY and CDR2 FYNNEI come from the germline V gene. The germline V and J ends were trimmed by 1 base and 8 bases, with 6 bases remaining between them. The CDR3 DNA is TGTGCCAGCAGTGAAGTTAGTGATGAGCAGTTCTTC. Its translation is CASSEVSDEQFF.

Comments on this clonotype: Being one base from a much bigger clone, this may be a read error. V is TRBV18 and J is TRBJ1-1; a weak D match, TRBD1 (5 bases). The CDR3 has 13 amino acids. From germline, CDR1 is KGHSH and CDR2 LQKENI. The CDR3 sequence: CACSTSGDTEAFF. CDR3 in DNA: TGTGCCTGCTCAACATCGGGGGACACTGAAGCTTTCTTT.

This clonotype came up many times. The CDR3 is CASAGLAGVLETQYF. In nucleotides, the CDR3 is TGTGCCAGCGCAGGACTAGCGGGAGTGTTGGAGACCCAGTACTTC. The chain is built from TRBV6-5 and TRBJ2-5; TRBD2 agrees at 13 bases. V lost 8 bases, J lost 5 bases, and 8 bases stayed unmatched. CDR3 size: 15 residues. Germline CDR1 is MNHEY and CDR2 is SVGAGI.

This clonotype has at least ten counts. The chain carries TRBV19 and TRBJ1-5; 8 nucleotides match TRBD1. The CDR3 spans 14 residues. Trimming removed 5 bases from V and 1 base from J; junction bases left unmatched: 1. CDR1 is LNHDA, CDR2 SQIVND, per germline (reference sequence). CDR3 protein: CASSWDRSNQPQHF. The CDR3 region has the DNA TGTGCCAGTAGTTGGGACAGGAGCAATCAGCCCCAGCATTTT.

This clonotype was seen at least ten times. The chain employs TRBV10-3 and TRBJ2-7; 9 bases match TRBD2. This CDR3 contains 17 residues. Germline trimming cut 2 bases from V and 0 bases from J; bases unmatched to any gene: 8. Germline CDR1 reads ENHRY; CDR2 reads SYGVKD. The CDR3, as DNA: TGTGCCATCAGTGAGGCTGCCGGGACTAGCTCCTCCTACGAGCAGTACTTC. Translating gives CAISEAAGTSSSYEQYF.

V usage is TRBV6-5 and J usage is TRBJ1-5; D is ambiguous. V lost 3 bases and J lost 0, with 9 bases in between. Per germline, CDR1 MNHEY and CDR2 SVGAGI. This CDR3 is 15 amino acids long. CDR3 bases: TGTGCCAGCAGTTATGGTCGGGGTAGCAATCAGCCCCAGCATTTT. Translation gives CASSYGRGSNQPQHF.

The sample holds many counts of this clonotype. V gene TRBV7-2 combines with J gene TRBJ2-7; D gene ambiguous. This CDR3 contains 15 residues. Germline-derived CDR1 and CDR2 are SGHTA and FQGNSA. Trimming stripped 3 bases from V and 0 bases from J, with 12 bases between. CDR3 nucleotides: TGTGCCAGCAGCTTCGTTAGCTACGACTCCTACGAGCAGTACTTC. Translating gives CASSFVSYDSYEQYF.

In its sample, this clonotype was seen many times. The rearrangement joins TRBV19 to TRBJ2-5; D not resolved. Trimming pared 3 bases from V and 0 bases from J, leaving 2 bases between. The length of the CDR3 is 12 residues. Germline V gives CDR1 LNHDA, CDR2 SQIVND (reference sequence). This CDR3 is CASSIDQETQYF. DNA of the CDR3: TGTGCCAGTAGTATCGACCAAGAGACCCAGTACTTC. The entire variable domain, with the rest obtained from reference TRBV19 and TRBJ2-5, is as follows: DGGITQSPKYLFRKEGQNVTLSCEQNLNHDAMYWYRQDPGQGLRLIYYSQIVNDFQKGDIAEGYSVSREKKESFPLTVTSAQKNPTAFYLCASSIDQETQYFGPGTRLLVL.

This clonotype has a count of ten or more. This chain's CDR3 is CASSLDPAQNTGELFF. CDR3 sequence (DNA): TGTGCCAGCAGCTTAGACCCAGCGCAGAACACCGGGGAGCTGTTTTTT. This rearrangement joins TRBV7-8 to TRBJ2-2; D is undetermined. Germline loops: CDR1 SGHVS, CDR2 FQNEAQ. Trimming removed 1 base from V and 1 base from J, with 10 bases in between. CDR3 length: 16 residues.

There are many counts of this clonotype. V usage is TRBV6-1 and J usage is TRBJ1-1; 7 positions agree with TRBD1. Germline V lookup: CDR1 MNHNS, CDR2 SASEGT. This CDR3 is built from 13 residues. Unmatched junction bases numbered 7, after V lost 7 bases and J lost 5 bases. CDR3 in DNA: TGTGCCAGCACCTCGACAGGGCGAACTGAAGCTTTCTTT. Its protein is CASTSTGRTEAFF.

Comments on this clonotype: A single base separates this from a much larger clone, so it may be a read error. The genes are TRBV18 and TRBJ2-5; D is unclear. CDR1 KGHSH and CDR2 LQKENI come from the germline V gene. CDR3 length: 16 residues. CDR3 nucleotide sequence: TGTGCCAGCTCACCACCCCGAGGATCGGGTCCGGAGACCAAGTACTTC. Its translation is CASSPPRGSGPETKYF.

This clonotype occurred many times. This chain links TRBV19 with TRBJ2-2; 13 bases map to TRBD2. After removal of 5 bases from V and 0 bases from J, the junction contained 3 bases not matched to a gene. The CDR3 contains 17 residues. CDR1 and CDR2 from the germline V gene are LNHDA and SQIVND (reference sequence). The CDR3 loop is CASSATSGRTNTGELFF. CDR3 DNA: TGTGCCAGTAGTGCGACTAGCGGGAGGACGAACACCGGGGAGCTGTTTTTT.

This clonotype was detected ten times or more. The chain joins TRBV11-2 to TRBJ2-7; 8 nucleotides match TRBD1. This CDR3 region has 15 residues. Losses at the gene ends were 5 bases for V and 1 base for J; bases not matched to a gene: 7. CDR1 SGHAT and CDR2 FQNNGV come from the germline V gene. The CDR3 loop is CASSPRQGRSYEQYF. DNA of the CDR3: TGTGCCAGCAGCCCCAGACAGGGGAGGTCCTACGAGCAGTACTTC.

This clonotype has a count of ten or more. The chain is built from TRBV29-1 and TRBJ1-1, with D unresolved. Germline values: CDR1 SQVTM, CDR2 ANQGSEA. This CDR3 spans 12 amino acids. Trimming took off 1 base at V and 2 bases at J, with 5 bases between the two ends. The CDR3 region is CSVEGLNTEAFF. In nucleotides, the CDR3 is TGCAGCGTTGAAGGTCTCAACACTGAAGCTTTCTTT.

This clonotype has a handful of counts. This rearrangement joins TRBV6-5 to TRBJ1-2, with D tentatively TRBD1 (5 bases). CDR3 length: 13 amino acids. CDR1 MNHEY and CDR2 SVGAGI come from the germline V gene. With 3 bases removed from V and 6 bases from J, the gap between germline ends came to 11 bases. CDR3 nucleotides: TGTGCCAGCAGTTATATGGGGGAAAATGGCTACACCTTC. Residues: CASSYMGENGYTF.

This clonotype was detected many times. J is TRBJ1-5 and V is TRBV28; no firm D call. The CDR3 loop spans 12 amino acids. Germline lookup yields CDR1 MDHEN and CDR2 SYDVKM. The CDR3 DNA reads TGTGCGGCCAGAGGTAGCAATCAGCCCCAGCATTTT. Translating it yields CAARGSNQPQHF.

This clonotype showed up just a few times. V and J are TRBV18 and TRBJ1-5; TRBD1 aligns across 9 bases. In germline, CDR1 is KGHSH, CDR2 LQKENI. V shed 4 bases, J shed 5 bases, and the junction held 12 bases outside the gene matches. The CDR3 is made up of 17 amino acids. This chain's CDR3 is CASSLDTRTGAYQPQHF. The CDR3 DNA follows: TGTGCCAGCTCACTAGACACGAGGACAGGGGCGTATCAGCCCCAGCATTTT.

The chain recombines TRBV20-1 with TRBJ1-5; the D gene is possibly TRBD1 (5 bases). CDR1 is DFQATT and CDR2 is SNEGSKA in the germline V gene (reference sequence). V lost 4 bases to trimming and J lost 4 bases, with 11 bases between them. The CDR3 is made up of 13 amino acids. In DNA, the CDR3 is TGCAGTGCTATGGGGCCGAATAATCAGCCCCAGCATTTT. It specifies CSAMGPNNQPQHF.